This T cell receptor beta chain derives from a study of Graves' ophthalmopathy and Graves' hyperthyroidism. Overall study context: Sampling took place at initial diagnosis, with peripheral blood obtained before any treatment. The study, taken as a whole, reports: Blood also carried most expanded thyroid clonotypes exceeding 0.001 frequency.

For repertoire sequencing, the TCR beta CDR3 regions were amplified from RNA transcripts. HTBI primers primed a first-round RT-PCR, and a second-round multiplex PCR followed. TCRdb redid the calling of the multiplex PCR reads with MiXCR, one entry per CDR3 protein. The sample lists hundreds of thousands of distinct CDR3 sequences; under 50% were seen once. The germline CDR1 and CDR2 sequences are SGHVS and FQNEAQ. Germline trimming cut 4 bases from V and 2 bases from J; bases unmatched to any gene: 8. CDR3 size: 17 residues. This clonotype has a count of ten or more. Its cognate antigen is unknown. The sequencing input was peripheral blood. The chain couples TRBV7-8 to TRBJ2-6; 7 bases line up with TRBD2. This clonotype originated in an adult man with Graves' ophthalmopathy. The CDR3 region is CASSSRARGAGANVLTF. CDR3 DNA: TGTGCCAGCAGCTCCCGGGCACGGGGGGCTGGGGCCAACGTCCTGACTTTC.